This T cell receptor (beta chain) was recorded in a study of graft-versus-host responses after intestinal transplantation. Study background: Among the recipients, transplants were multivisceral, liver-intestinal, or isolated intestinal.

TCRdb keeps only in-frame clones here, not all; method: immunoSEQ multiplex PCR. The table has 99,000 or so clones, approximately 85% seen once. This CDR3 is 15 amino acids long. From germline, CDR1 is MNHNS and CDR2 SASEGT. V was trimmed by 3 bases and J by 0 bases, leaving 12 bases between them. The TCR originated in a human patient who received an intestinal transplant, so some T cells may come from the graft donor. V gene TRBV6-1 combines with J gene TRBJ2-7, with D possibly being TRBD1 (6 bases). The specimen was PBMCs, collected 255 days after intestinal transplant. Written as DNA, the CDR3 is TGTGCCAGCAGTGAGGGGGCGTATAGCTCCTACGAGCAGTACGTC. Residues: CASSEGAYSSYEQYV.